The T cell receptor beta chain under discussion was sequenced for a study of blood T cells in healthy people across ages. Findings of the study overall: Older age coincided with a roughly linear decline in TCR beta diversity per million T cells. Long-lived donors carried more naive CD4+ cells and greater diversity than aged donors.

The use of a sample-barcoded 5' primer and a J-beta primer mix characterized a second PCR of about 7 to 12 cycles. Each of the cDNA molecules was tagged by a template-switch adaptor with 12 random nucleotides. TCRdb processed the 5' RACE reads anew with MiXCR; each CDR3 protein has one entry. The sample includes around 1.1 million distinct CDR3 sequences, around two fifths of them seen just once. Concerning this clonotype: The target antigen is unknown. At one of its ends the junction is not consistent with the germline gene, which may arise from a read error.

The CDR3 is 16 residues long. Germline V lookup: CDR1 MNHEY, CDR2 SVGEGT. Material for sequencing was blood. This chain links TRBV6-2 or TRBV6-3 with TRBJ2-4; 7 bases fit TRBD2. The clonotype originates from a man between 18 and 35 years old in good health. The CDR3 region is CAGSYSRTSAKNIQYF. DNA for the CDR3: TGTGCCGGCAGTTACTCAAGGACTAGTGCCAAAAACATTCAGTACTTC.